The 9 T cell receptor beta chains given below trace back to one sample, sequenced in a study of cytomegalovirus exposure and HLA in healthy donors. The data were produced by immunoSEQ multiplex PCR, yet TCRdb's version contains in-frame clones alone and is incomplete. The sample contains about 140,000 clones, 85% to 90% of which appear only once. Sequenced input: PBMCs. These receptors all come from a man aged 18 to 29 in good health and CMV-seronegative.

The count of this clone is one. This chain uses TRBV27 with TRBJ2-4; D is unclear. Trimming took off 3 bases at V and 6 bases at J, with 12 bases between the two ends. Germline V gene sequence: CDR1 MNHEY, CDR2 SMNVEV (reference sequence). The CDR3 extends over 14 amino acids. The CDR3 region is CASSFSTPGNIQYF. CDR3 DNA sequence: TGTGCCAGCAGTTTCTCAACACCGGGAAACATTCAGTACTTC.

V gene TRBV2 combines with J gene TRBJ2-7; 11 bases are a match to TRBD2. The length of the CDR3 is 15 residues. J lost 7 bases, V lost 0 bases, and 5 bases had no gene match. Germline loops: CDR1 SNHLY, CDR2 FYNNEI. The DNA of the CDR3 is TGTGCCAGCAGTGAAGCTAGCGGGAGGGCCGGTGAGCAGTACTTC. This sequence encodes CASSEASGRAGEQYF.

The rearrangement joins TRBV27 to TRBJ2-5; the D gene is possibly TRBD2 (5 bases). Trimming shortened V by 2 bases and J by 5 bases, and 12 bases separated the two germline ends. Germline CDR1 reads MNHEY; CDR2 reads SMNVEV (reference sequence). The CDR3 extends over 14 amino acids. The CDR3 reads CASSLTDTGETQYF. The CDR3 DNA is TGTGCCAGCAGTTTAACAGATACGGGGGAGACCCAGTACTTC.

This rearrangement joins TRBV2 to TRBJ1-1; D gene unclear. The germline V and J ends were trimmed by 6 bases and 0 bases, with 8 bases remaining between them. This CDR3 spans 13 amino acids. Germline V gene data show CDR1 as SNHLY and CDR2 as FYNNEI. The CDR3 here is CASRLVLNTEAFF. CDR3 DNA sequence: TGTGCCAGCAGGCTAGTTCTGAACACTGAAGCTTTCTTT. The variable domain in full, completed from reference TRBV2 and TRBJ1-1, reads EPEVTQTPSHQVTQMGQEVILRCVPISNHLYFYWYRQILGQKVEFLVSFYNNEISEKSEIFDDQFSVERPDGSNFTLKIRSTKLEDSAMYFCASRLVLNTEAFFGQGTRLTVV.

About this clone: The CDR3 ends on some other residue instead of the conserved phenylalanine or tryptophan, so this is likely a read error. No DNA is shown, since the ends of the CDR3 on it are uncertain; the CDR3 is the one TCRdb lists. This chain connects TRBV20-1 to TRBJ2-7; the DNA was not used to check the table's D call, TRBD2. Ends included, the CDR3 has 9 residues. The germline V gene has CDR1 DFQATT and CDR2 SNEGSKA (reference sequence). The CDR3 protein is CSARLALSP.

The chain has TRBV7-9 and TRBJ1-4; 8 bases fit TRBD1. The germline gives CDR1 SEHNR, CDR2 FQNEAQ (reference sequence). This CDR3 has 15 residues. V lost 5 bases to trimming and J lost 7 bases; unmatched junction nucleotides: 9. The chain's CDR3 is CASSTTGGRIEKLFF. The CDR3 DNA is TGTGCCAGCAGCACCACAGGGGGGCGGATTGAAAAACTGTTTTTT. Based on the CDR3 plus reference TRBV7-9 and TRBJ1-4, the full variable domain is DTGVSQNPRHKITKRGQNVTFRCDPISEHNRLYWYRQTLGQGPEFLTYFQNEAQLEKSRLLSDRFSAERPKGSFSTLEIQRTEQGDSAMYLCASSTTGGRIEKLFFGSGTQLSVL.

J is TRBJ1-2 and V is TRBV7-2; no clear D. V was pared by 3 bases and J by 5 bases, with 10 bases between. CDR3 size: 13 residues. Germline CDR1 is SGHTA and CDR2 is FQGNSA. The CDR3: CASSFGSGYGYTF. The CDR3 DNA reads TGTGCCAGCAGCTTTGGGAGCGGGTATGGCTACACCTTC.

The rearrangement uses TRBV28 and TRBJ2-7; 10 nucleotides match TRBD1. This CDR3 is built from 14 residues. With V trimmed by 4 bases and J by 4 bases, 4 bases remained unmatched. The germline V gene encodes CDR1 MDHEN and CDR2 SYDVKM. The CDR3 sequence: CASSSGTGVYEQYF. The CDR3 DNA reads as TGTGCCAGCAGTTCCGGGACAGGGGTTTACGAGCAGTACTTC.

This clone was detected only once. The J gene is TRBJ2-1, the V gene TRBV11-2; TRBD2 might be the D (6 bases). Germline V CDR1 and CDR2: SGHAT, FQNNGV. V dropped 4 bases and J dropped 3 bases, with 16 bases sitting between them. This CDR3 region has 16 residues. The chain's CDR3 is CASSSNLGLIYNEQFF. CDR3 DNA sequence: TGTGCCAGCAGCTCCAACCTGGGACTGATCTACAATGAGCAGTTCTTC.